Shown below are 22 T cell receptor beta chains from a single sample sequenced in a study of human T cells and chemical hapten exposure. Each CDR3 protein is one row after TCRdb ran MiXCR on the RACE reads. The sample shows about 80,000 distinct CDR3 sequences, 11% of them seen only once. Time point: patch test 2, 6 weeks after DPC sensitization. Indicated treatment: therapeutic diphenylcyclopropenone sensitization with weekly scalp DPC. This sample comprised whole blood, obtained in connection with sensitization to the hapten diphenylcyclopropenone (DPC). The receptors here all came from a man younger than 30 with alopecia areata. Some clones in this sample may be carry-over from other donors' samples.

This chain uses TRBV25-1 with TRBJ1-6; D perhaps matches TRBD1 (5 bases). Trimming left V 0 bases short and J 9 bases short, with 9 bases between. The CDR3 is 14 amino acids. Germline CDR1 is MGHDK and CDR2 is SYGVNS. In nucleotides, the CDR3 is TGTGCCAGCAGTGAATACAGGGAGGCTTCACCCCTCCACTTT. It encodes CASSEYREASPLHF. Full variable domain (rest looked up from reference TRBV25-1 and TRBJ1-6): EADIYQTPRYLVIGTGKKITLECSQTMGHDKMYWYQQDPGMELHLIHYSYGVNSTEKGDLSSESTVSRIRTEHFPLTLESARPSHTSQYLCASSEYREASPLHFGNGTRLTVT.

The V gene is TRBV7-9, the J gene TRBJ2-1; perhaps TRBD2 as D (5 bases). Trimming cost V 5 bases and J 5 bases, with 10 bases left between them. Germline lookup yields CDR1 SEHNR and CDR2 FQNEAQ (reference sequence). The CDR3 has 13 amino acids. The CDR3 region is CASSLPGDNEQFF. CDR3 nucleotides: TGTGCCAGCAGCCTCCCCGGGGACAATGAGCAGTTCTTC. Looking up the rest from reference TRBV7-9 and TRBJ2-1 gives the full variable domain: DTGVSQNPRHKITKRGQNVTFRCDPISEHNRLYWYRQTLGQGPEFLTYFQNEAQLEKSRLLSDRFSAERPKGSFSTLEIQRTEQGDSAMYLCASSLPGDNEQFFGPGTRLTVL.

With respect to this clonotype: A read error may account for a junction end that differs from germline. The V gene is TRBV18, the J gene TRBJ2-7; D perhaps matches TRBD2 (6 bases). The CDR3 sequence is 14 residues long. The germline V gene has CDR1 KGHSH and CDR2 LQKENI. CDR3 in DNA: TGTGCCAGCTCACCAGCTGGACTACGCTACGAGCGGTACTTC. It specifies CASSPAGLRYERYF.

The sample holds many counts of this clonotype. The CDR3 nucleotides read TGTGCCAGCAGCATGATTGGAAGGGGATCACCCCTCCACTTT. It translates to CASSMIGRGSPLHF. V is TRBV12-3 or TRBV12-4 and J is TRBJ1-6, with D maybe TRBD1 (5 bases). V lost 6 bases to trimming and J lost 10 bases, with 16 bases between them. The CDR3 runs 14 residues.

This clonotype was counted ten times or more. The V call is TRBV11-2, the J call TRBJ2-2; 10 nucleotides agree with TRBD1. Germline V gene lookup returns CDR1 SGHAT and CDR2 FQNNGV. The CDR3 consists of 18 residues. V lost 7 bases and J lost 4; bases outside the gene matches: 15. The chain's CDR3 is CASTFPRPGQGSTGELFF. The CDR3 DNA follows: TGTGCCAGCACCTTTCCCAGACCGGGACAGGGGAGCACCGGGGAGCTGTTTTTT.

Many counts were recorded for this clonotype. The genes are TRBV2 and TRBJ2-3; no clear D. In germline, CDR1 is SNHLY, CDR2 FYNNEI. V was cut by 7 bases and J by 1 base, with 15 bases left in between. The CDR3 contains 15 residues. CDR3 amino acids: CASTPELSRTDTQYF. In DNA, the CDR3 is TGTGCCAGCACTCCGGAACTTTCACGCACAGATACGCAGTATTTT.

Many counts were recorded for this clonotype. The chain uses TRBV5-6 and TRBJ1-6, with D perhaps TRBD1 (6 bases). The germline V gene encodes CDR1 SGHDT and CDR2 YYEEEE. Trimming took 0 bases from V and 16 from J, leaving 14 bases between them. This CDR3 is 13 amino acids long. CDR3 sequence (DNA): TGTGCCAGCAGCTTGGGAAGGACAGCTTTTCTCCACTTT. Translating gives CASSLGRTAFLHF.

This rearrangement joins TRBV7-9 to TRBJ2-1; D gene uncertain. The CDR3 length is 13 residues. Germline CDR1 is SEHNR and CDR2 is FQNEAQ (reference sequence). Trimming pared 5 bases from V and 6 bases from J, leaving 11 bases between. CDR3 bases: TGTGCCAGCAGCGTGGGCAGAATCAATGAGCAGTTCTTC. This encodes CASSVGRINEQFF.

This chain connects TRBV9 to TRBJ2-7; D uncertain. Germline V gene lookup returns CDR1 SGDLS and CDR2 YYNGEE. The CDR3 is 13 residues long. The V gene lost 0 bases and the J gene lost 2 bases, with 6 bases spanning the gap. In nucleotides, the CDR3 is TGTGCCAGCAGCGTAGGGGCAGCCTACGAGCAGTACTTC. As protein: CASSVGAAYEQYF.

The CDR3 loop is CASSQDRDRYNEQFF. The CDR3 nucleotides read TGCGCCAGCAGCCAAGACCGGGACAGATACAATGAGCAGTTCTTC. The V gene is TRBV4-3, the J gene TRBJ2-1; TRBD1 matches at 7 bases. Germline CDR1 and CDR2: LGHNA and YSLEER. The ends lost 0 bases at V and 4 bases at J; junction bases unmatched: 3. The CDR3 contains 15 residues.

This clonotype has more than one count but fewer than ten. One junction end does not reproduce the germline sequence, and a read error may be involved. The chain has TRBV28 and TRBJ2-5, with 10 bases lining up with TRBD2. Per germline, CDR1 MDHEN and CDR2 SYDVKM. The CDR3 covers 16 residues. CDR3 region: CASSFFLAGAQGTQYF. The CDR3 nucleotides are TGTGCCAGCAGTTTCTTCCTAGCGGGGGCCCAAGGGACCCAGTACTTC.

In its sample, this clonotype was seen many times. The chain employs TRBV28 and TRBJ1-3; tentative D call: TRBD1 (5 bases). The V end lost 6 bases, the J end lost 0 bases, and 12 bases lay between the germline ends. The V gene's germline CDR1 is MDHEN and CDR2 SYDVKM. The CDR3 runs 15 residues. The CDR3 sequence: CASSEGTVSGNTIYF. CDR3 in DNA: TGTGCCAGCAGCGAAGGGACGGTCTCTGGAAACACCATATATTTT.

The V call is TRBV5-1, the J call TRBJ2-1, with TRBD2 matching 9 bases. Germline values: CDR1 SGHRS, CDR2 YFSETQ. The CDR3 covers 16 residues. The trim removed 4 bases at V and 0 bases at J, leaving 5 bases unmatched. CDR3 sequence reads: CASSILAGPSYNEQFF. The CDR3 bases are TGCGCCAGCAGCATCCTAGCGGGGCCCTCCTACAATGAGCAGTTCTTC.

This clonotype was counted a few times. The V and J genes are TRBV9 and TRBJ2-1; D call uncertain. The germline CDR1 and CDR2 sequences are SGDLS and YYNGEE. Trimming pared 3 bases from V and 0 bases from J, leaving 10 bases between. The CDR3 has 15 residues. The CDR3 DNA sequence: TGTGCCAGCAGCGCCGCCCTGAGCTCCTACAATGAGCAGTTCTTC. Its translation is CASSAALSSYNEQFF.

Only a few counts were recorded for this clonotype. V usage is TRBV5-1 and J usage is TRBJ2-7; TRBD1 agrees at 8 bases. V shed 4 bases, J shed 6 bases, and the junction held 9 bases outside the gene matches. Per the germline V gene, CDR1 is SGHRS and CDR2 is YFSETQ. The CDR3 length is 14 residues. This chain's CDR3 is CASSPGQGPGEQYV. DNA of the CDR3: TGCGCCAGCAGCCCTGGACAGGGCCCGGGCGAGCAGTACGTC.

This clonotype was detected a few times. The V and J genes are TRBV28 and TRBJ1-1; D gene uncertain. CDR3 size: 12 residues. Trimming pared 7 bases from V and 6 bases from J, leaving 12 bases between. The germline CDR1 and CDR2 sequences are MDHEN and SYDVKM. The CDR3 sequence is CASIPWSAEAFF. The DNA for the CDR3 is TGTGCCAGCATACCATGGAGCGCTGAAGCTTTCTTT.

This clonotype was detected only a few times. This sequence joins TRBV20-1 and TRBJ1-2; a weak D match, TRBD1 (6 bases). V was cut by 0 bases and J by 8 bases, with 10 bases left in between. The CDR3 has 12 amino acids. CDR1 is DFQATT and CDR2 is SNEGSKA in the germline V gene (reference sequence). The CDR3 DNA sequence: TGCAGTGCTAGAGAGGGGGCGCTAGGCTACACCTTC. Translated: CSAREGALGYTF.

The sample holds many counts of this clonotype. The rearrangement uses TRBV28 and TRBJ2-7, with 8 positions matching TRBD2. CDR1 is MDHEN and CDR2 is SYDVKM in the germline V gene. The junction had 4 bases not matched to a gene; V was cut back by 1 base and J by 2 bases. CDR3 length: 15 residues. CDR3 loop: CASSLYAGGTYEQYF. CDR3 nucleotide sequence: TGTGCCAGCAGTTTATATGCGGGGGGTACCTACGAGCAGTACTTC.

This clonotype was counted ten times or more. This chain links TRBV5-4 with TRBJ1-1; D is unclear. The ends were cut back, 2 bases at V and 1 base at J, with 9 bases in the middle. Germline V gene data show CDR1 as SGHNT and CDR2 as YYREEE (reference sequence). The CDR3 is 14 amino acids. The CDR3 region is CASSLIIGNTEAFF. In DNA, the CDR3 is TGTGCCAGCAGCTTAATTATAGGGAACACTGAAGCTTTCTTT.

This clonotype was counted at least ten times. This sequence joins TRBV2 and TRBJ2-7; 9 bases map to TRBD2. V lost 8 bases, J lost 3 bases, and 8 bases stayed unmatched. Germline assignment: CDR1 SNHLY and CDR2 FYNNEI. The CDR3 sequence is 14 residues long. The CDR3 coding sequence is TGTGCCAGCCGGGAAGGGACTAGCTTCTACGAGCAGTACTTC. The encoded protein is CASREGTSFYEQYF.

This clonotype has a count of ten or more. The chain is built from TRBV6-2 or TRBV6-3 and TRBJ2-1, with TRBD2 matching over 7 bases. The CDR3 covers 16 residues. The germline CDR1 and CDR2 sequences are MNHEY and SVGEGT. V lost 4 bases to trimming and J lost 1 base; unmatched junction nucleotides: 7. The CDR3 reads CASSSVTGGSYNEQFF. In nucleotides, the CDR3 is TGTGCCAGCAGTTCAGTGACGGGGGGTTCCTACAATGAGCAGTTCTTC.

This clonotype showed up just a few times. V and J are TRBV6-1 and TRBJ2-2; possible D gene TRBD2, 5 bases. The CDR3 totals 13 residues. Germline CDR1 MNHNS, CDR2 SASEGT. Trimming stripped 7 bases from V and 1 base from J, with 7 bases between. The CDR3 spells CASMAGNTGELFF. The CDR3 nucleotides read TGTGCCAGCATGGCGGGGAACACCGGGGAGCTGTTTTTT.